Included here is one T cell receptor beta chain sequence, with context. Antigen specificity is unknown. This sample was taken from a study of multiple sclerosis patients with progressive multifocal leukoencephalopathy. This CDR3 is 15 amino acids long. V dropped 5 bases and J dropped 8; count of bases not matched to a gene: 7. In germline, CDR1 is MNHEY, CDR2 SMNVEV (reference sequence). Study findings and constraints: TRBV and TRBJ usage showed no common pattern when PML developed. Less diverse TRB repertoires were suggested in most PML patients.

As to time point: time of PML onset. Prior interferon beta treatment was universal, and the PML patients were all female. Each PCR contained spiked synthetic TR CDR3 controls spanning every V-J pairing. Sequenced by immunoSEQ multiplex PCR; TCRdb stores in-frame clones only, minus some. This sample carries 25,000 to 35,000 clones, approximately 88% of them seen once, and the ten largest clones take 5.7%. The chain recombines TRBV27 with TRBJ1-6, with 9 bases fitting TRBD1. The sequencing used PBMCs, collected from a patient treated with natalizumab. The sequence was obtained from a woman aged 40 to 55 with progressive multifocal leukoencephalopathy. The CDR3: CASSAQGAIDSPLHF. Here the CDR3 DNA reads TGTGCCAGCAGTGCACAGGGGGCTATTGATTCACCCCTCCACTTT.